The clone carrying this T cell receptor (beta chain) was counted between two and nine times. Its antigen remains unidentified. The TCRbeta library was prepared with unique molecular identifiers. Via MiXCR, TCRdb re-called the PCR reads, giving one row per CDR3 protein. Of fewer than 350,000 distinct CDR3 sequences in the sample, over 7% were seen once. The sample is drawn from a study of T-cell reconstitution after alpha-beta-depleted transplantation in children. Study-wide results and limits: Surviving recipient T cells and thymic progenitors underlay high day-60 TCRbeta diversity in some patients. The study reportedly traced alpha-beta T cells about two months after transplant to several hundred expanded graft clones. One year after transplant, T-cell counts and diversity came mostly from newly produced T cells.

From germline, CDR1 is MNHEY and CDR2 SVGEGT. V lost 8 bases to trimming and J lost 4 bases, with 15 bases between them. There are 13 residues in the CDR3. The material was peripheral blood, obtained 360 days after TCRalphabeta/CD19-depleted stem cell transplant. The TCR originated in a female patient between 2 and 15 years old who had a stem cell transplant for Fanconi anemia, so the T cells may come from the graft donor. This chain joins TRBV6-2 or TRBV6-3 and TRBJ2-7; tentative D call: TRBD1 (6 bases). The CDR3 here is CASALGQLYEQYV. In nucleotides, the CDR3 is TGTGCCAGCGCCCTCGGACAGCTATACGAGCAGTACGTC.